These T cell receptor beta chains were read from a single sample in a study of beta chain features in type 1 diabetes. The table came from immunoSEQ multiplex PCR; TCRdb's copy has only in-frame clones and leaves some out. Among about 41,000 clones, approximately 60% were seen once, and the ten largest hold more than 1.5%. The specimen was Tregs from blood. All receptors derive from a man aged 25 to 45 with type 1 diabetes. Some clones in this sample may be carry-over from other donors' samples. Both conserved end residues are part of each CDR3. Each record gives: J gene, clone size, V gene, CDR3 protein. Not every row has a clone size; where given, it reads once, few, many or a size class.

j_call: TRBJ1-5; clone_size: few; v_call: TRBV6-6; cdr3_aa: CASSWTANQPQHF
j_call: TRBJ2-1; clone_size: few; v_call: TRBV7-7; cdr3_aa: CASSLEAGVDGEQFF
j_call: TRBJ2-2; clone_size: -; v_call: TRBV29-1; cdr3_aa: CSVDVGHPGELFF
j_call: TRBJ2-5; clone_size: -; v_call: TRBV11-2; cdr3_aa: CASSTGTIGETQYF
j_call: TRBJ1-1; clone_size: once; v_call: TRBV11-2; cdr3_aa: CASSLDRGGEAFF
j_call: TRBJ2-1; clone_size: -; v_call: TRBV5-4; cdr3_aa: CASSLVGTSGSVHEQFF
j_call: TRBJ2-7; clone_size: -; v_call: TRBV5-4; cdr3_aa: CASSLDGTGIYEQYF
j_call: TRBJ2-3; clone_size: -; v_call: TRBV2; cdr3_aa: CASRPRRTDTQYF
j_call: -; clone_size: once; v_call: TRBV7-7; cdr3_aa: CASSLRTARNFYEQYF
j_call: TRBJ2-7; clone_size: few; v_call: TRBV7-3; cdr3_aa: CASSPGLAEEQYF
j_call: TRBJ1-2; clone_size: -; v_call: TRBV6-6; cdr3_aa: CASSRLSGGPNDGYTF
j_call: -; clone_size: -; v_call: TRBV5-6; cdr3_aa: CASSLGTGYYEQYF
j_call: TRBJ2-1; clone_size: few; v_call: TRBV5-1; cdr3_aa: CASSKGQLYNEQFF
j_call: TRBJ2-1; clone_size: -; v_call: TRBV18; cdr3_aa: CASSPPSGSYNEQFF
j_call: TRBJ1-2; clone_size: few; v_call: TRBV6-6; cdr3_aa: CASTRQGADGYTF
j_call: TRBJ2-1; clone_size: -; v_call: TRBV7-8; cdr3_aa: CASSLGANSYNEQFF
j_call: TRBJ2-6; clone_size: -; v_call: TRBV7-3; cdr3_aa: CASSLTTGTGANVLTF
j_call: TRBJ2-7; clone_size: -; v_call: TRBV11-3; cdr3_aa: CASSSGLAGDYEQYF